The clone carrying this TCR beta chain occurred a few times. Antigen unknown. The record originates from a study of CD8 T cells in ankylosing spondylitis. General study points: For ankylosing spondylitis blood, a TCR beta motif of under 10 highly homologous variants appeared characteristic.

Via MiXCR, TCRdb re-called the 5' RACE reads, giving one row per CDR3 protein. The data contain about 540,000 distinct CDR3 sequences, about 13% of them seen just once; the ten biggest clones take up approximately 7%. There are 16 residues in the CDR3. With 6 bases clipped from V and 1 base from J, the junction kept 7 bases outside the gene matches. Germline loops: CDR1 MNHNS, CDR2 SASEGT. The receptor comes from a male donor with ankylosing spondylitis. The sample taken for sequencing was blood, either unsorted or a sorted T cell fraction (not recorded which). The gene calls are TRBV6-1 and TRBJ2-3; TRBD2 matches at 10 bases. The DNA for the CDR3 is TGTGCCAGCAGCCCGAAGGGGACTAGCGGCACAGATACGCAGTATTTT. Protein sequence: CASSPKGTSGTDTQYF.